These 13 T cell receptor beta chains share one sample of origin, sequenced in a study of regulatory T cells in long-lasting Graves disease. HTBI primers from iRepertoire and Arm-PCR of CDR3 regions yielded the TCR beta libraries. TCRdb ran MiXCR on the multiplex PCR reads and lists one entry per CDR3 protein. The data hold fewer than 450,000 distinct CDR3 sequences, with 14% to 15% observed a single time. Time point given: newly diagnosed GD, antithyroid drugs for less than 3 months. The TCR library was made from RNA that had been extracted from PBMCs in TRIzol. The same sample was also studied in work on T cells in Graves' hyperthyroidism and ophthalmopathy.

The starting material was peripheral blood mononuclear cells (PBMCs), obtained at new diagnosis, from a patient treated with antithyroid drugs. The receptor set was obtained from a woman aged 40 to 49 with Graves disease.

This clonotype was seen ten or more times. This chain links TRBV2 with TRBJ2-3, with 11 bases identical to TRBD1. The germline V gene has CDR1 SNHLY and CDR2 FYNNEI. The trim removed 6 bases at V and 4 bases at J, leaving 6 bases unmatched. The CDR3 runs 15 residues. In nucleotides, the CDR3 is TGTGCCAGCAGAGCCGGGACAGGGGGATCAGATACGCAGTATTTT. Its translation: CASRAGTGGSDTQYF.

In this sample, this clonotype turned up many times. The junction differs from germline at one of its ends, possibly a read error. V is TRBV7-2 and J is TRBJ2-1; 9 nucleotides align to TRBD2. The CDR3 has 11 amino acids. The germline CDR1 and CDR2 sequences are SGHTA and FQGNSA. CDR3 sequence reads: CASSLDQREDF. DNA for the CDR3: TGTGCCAGCAGCTTAGATCAGCGGGAGGACTTC. The full variable domain, its missing parts supplied by reference TRBV7-2 and TRBJ2-1, is GAGVSQSPSNKVTEKGKDVELRCDPISGHTALYWYRQSLGQGLEFLIYFQGNSAPDKSGLPSDRFSAERTGGSVSTLTIQRTQQEDSAVYLCASSLDQREDFGPGTRLTVL.

This clonotype has at least ten counts. V is TRBV2 and J is TRBJ2-1; D gene unclear. The CDR3 is made up of 13 amino acids. The germline CDR1 and CDR2 sequences are SNHLY and FYNNEI. V lost 1 base, J lost 4 bases, and 5 bases lay in between. The CDR3 nucleotides read TGTGCCAGCAGTGAAGGTCTGTACAATGAGCAGTTCTTC. It translates to CASSEGLYNEQFF.

This clonotype was counted many times. CDR3 DNA: TGTGCCAGCAGTTCATCCTACGACGGGACGCCTAACACTGAAGCTTTCTTT. Protein product: CASSSSYDGTPNTEAFF. This chain links TRBV28 with TRBJ1-1, with D possibly being TRBD1 (5 bases). Trimming left V 4 bases short and J 2 bases short, with 20 bases between. In germline, CDR1 is MDHEN, CDR2 SYDVKM. The CDR3 runs to 17 residues.

The table lists this clonotype with many counts. This chain connects TRBV20-1 to TRBJ2-5; TRBD2 aligns across 11 bases. The CDR3 is 14 residues long. The germline V gene encodes CDR1 DFQATT and CDR2 SNEGSKA (reference sequence). Unmatched junction bases numbered 8, after V lost 6 bases and J lost 5 bases. The CDR3, as DNA: TGCAGTGCCAGACTAGCGGGAATCGGGGAGACCCAGTACTTC. Translation: CSARLAGIGETQYF.

This clonotype was seen many times. The rearrangement joins TRBV28 to TRBJ2-1, with D perhaps matching TRBD2 (6 bases). CDR3 length equals 15 residues. Trimming took 3 bases from V and 6 from J, leaving 15 bases between them. Looked up from germline, CDR1 is MDHEN and CDR2 is SYDVKM. The CDR3 sequence: CASSLGTPAFNEQFF. As DNA, the CDR3 is TGTGCCAGCAGTTTGGGGACTCCGGCGTTCAATGAGCAGTTCTTC.

This chain links TRBV20-1 with TRBJ2-3; a weak D match, TRBD2 (6 bases). The CDR3 spans 14 residues. Per the germline V gene, CDR1 is DFQATT and CDR2 is SNEGSKA (reference sequence). Trimming removed 3 bases from V and 2 bases from J, with 12 bases in between. CDR3 amino acids: CSASRTIATDTQYF. As DNA, the CDR3 is TGCAGTGCTAGCAGGACTATTGCCACAGATACGCAGTATTTT.

This clonotype was seen ten or more times. The V call is TRBV6-2 or TRBV6-3, the J call TRBJ2-5; D is uncertain. CDR3 length equals 13 residues. The ends were cut back, 2 bases at V and 0 bases at J, with 4 bases in the middle. Looked up from germline, CDR1 is MNHEY and CDR2 is SVGEGT. This CDR3 reads CASSYPYQETQYF. The CDR3 coding sequence is TGTGCCAGCAGTTACCCGTACCAAGAGACCCAGTACTTC.

This clonotype was picked up many times. This chain links TRBV12-3 or TRBV12-4 with TRBJ2-1; 13 bases map to TRBD2. The V gene end was trimmed by 7 bases and the J gene end by 5 bases; junction bases not matched to a gene: 5. The CDR3 is 15 amino acids. The CDR3 DNA follows: TGTGCCAGCACCCTGGGACTAGCGGGACACAATGAGCAGTTCTTC. This encodes CASTLGLAGHNEQFF.

This clonotype has just a few counts. This chain joins TRBV30 and TRBJ2-5; the D gene is possibly TRBD1 (6 bases). The end of the DNA fits TRBJ2-7 better, so the J call may be wrong. The CDR3 has 14 residues. Germline CDR1 and CDR2: GTSNPN and SVGIG (reference sequence). This chain's CDR3 is CAWSDQGNPYEQYF. Here the CDR3 DNA reads TGTGCCTGGAGTGACCAGGGGAACCCCTACGAGCAGTACTTC.

This chain joins TRBV20-1 and TRBJ2-3; D remains ambiguous. The CDR3 totals 15 residues. Trimming cost V 0 bases and J 1 base, with 11 bases left between them. Germline lookup yields CDR1 DFQATT and CDR2 SNEGSKA (reference sequence). The chain's CDR3 is CSARDLGSGTDTQYF. CDR3 coding DNA: TGCAGTGCTAGAGATCTTGGCTCCGGCACAGATACGCAGTATTTT.

This clonotype was seen many times. The rearrangement uses TRBV18 and TRBJ2-2; 11 bases agree with TRBD2. The CDR3 has 21 amino acids. After removal of 3 bases from V and 2 bases from J, the junction contained 17 bases not matched to a gene. The germline CDR1 and CDR2 sequences are KGHSH and LQKENI. The CDR3 reads CASSPTGLAELWVRNTGELFF. CDR3 nucleotide sequence: TGTGCCAGCTCACCTACGGGACTAGCGGAACTGTGGGTTCGAAACACCGGGGAGCTGTTTTTT.

This clonotype was observed at least ten times. The rearrangement uses TRBV5-6 and TRBJ1-1, with D possibly being TRBD1 (6 bases). The germline gives CDR1 SGHDT, CDR2 YYEEEE. With 5 bases removed from V and 0 bases from J, the gap between germline ends came to 20 bases. The CDR3 has 17 amino acids. The CDR3 DNA reads TGTGCCAGCAGGCCCCCCGGGACAACGGAAATGAACACTGAAGCTTTCTTT. This encodes CASRPPGTTEMNTEAFF.